This T cell receptor beta chain was documented in a study of cytomegalovirus exposure and HLA in healthy donors. The PCR made use of 60 Vbeta and 13 Jbeta primers. Clones were sequenced by immunoSEQ multiplex PCR, and TCRdb holds only the in-frame ones, with some missing. The data contain some 200,000 clones, around 80% of them singletons. V lost 1 base to trimming and J lost 4 bases, with 11 bases between them. Germline loops: CDR1 SNHLY, CDR2 FYNNEI. This CDR3 is 15 amino acids long. Study-wide results and caveats: Analysis was carried out at a later point, and it linked a missense DCLRE1C variant to TCR beta V- and J-gene trimming. It emerged from a later analysis that several of the most significant clusters appeared to be linked to common viral pathogens.

A word on this clone: The antigen is undetermined.

This chain uses TRBV2 with TRBJ1-5; D ambiguous. The receptor's source is a middle-aged man in good health and CMV-seronegative. The sample taken for sequencing was PBMCs. Here the CDR3 DNA reads TGTGCCAGCAGTGAAGGATCCGTAGAAAATCAGCCCCAGCATTTT. Translating it yields CASSEGSVENQPQHF.